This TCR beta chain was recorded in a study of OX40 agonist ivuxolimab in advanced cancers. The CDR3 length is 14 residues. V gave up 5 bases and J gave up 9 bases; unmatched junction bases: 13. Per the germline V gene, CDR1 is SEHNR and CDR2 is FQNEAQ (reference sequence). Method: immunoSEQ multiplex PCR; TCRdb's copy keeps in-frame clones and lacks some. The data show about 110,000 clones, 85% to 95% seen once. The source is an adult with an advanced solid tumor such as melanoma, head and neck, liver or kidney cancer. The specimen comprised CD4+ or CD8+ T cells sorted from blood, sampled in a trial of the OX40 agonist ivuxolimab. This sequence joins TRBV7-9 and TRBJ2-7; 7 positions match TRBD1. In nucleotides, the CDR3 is TGTGCCAGCAGCACCGGGACAGTTTCGAGGGGGCAGTACTTC. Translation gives CASSTGTVSRGQYF.